A selection of T cell receptor beta chains follows, all from one sample in a study of shared clonotypes between healthy human individuals. Generated by immunoSEQ multiplex PCR, the TCRdb table keeps only in-frame clones and is missing some. The table has hundreds of thousands of clones, around 72% seen once; the top ten hold 1.5% to 2%. The sequenced material came from memory CD4+ T cells sorted from blood. The receptors were sampled from a woman younger than 45 in good health. The CDR3 runs from the conserved cysteine through the conserved F or W. Fields, in order: V gene, J gene, clone size, D gene, CDR3 protein, CDR3 DNA. A D gene is named only where the DNA matches it firmly. The listing skips clone size in some rows; elsewhere it reads once, few, many or a size class.

TRBV5-4,TRBJ2-5,once,TRBD2,CASSPRLRSGSQAETQYF,TGTGCCAGCAGCCCAAGACTACGTAGCGGGAGCCAGGCGGAGACCCAGTACTTC
TRBV7-8,TRBJ1-5,-,-,CASTQSGGVNQPQHF,TGTGCCAGCACCCAAAGCGGAGGCGTAAATCAGCCCCAGCATTTT
TRBV7-9,TRBJ2-1,-,-,CASSLSVDRQFF,TGTGCCAGCAGCTTATCGGTCGATCGCCAGTTCTTC
TRBV4-2,TRBJ2-1,-,TRBD2,CASSQEAGGFGGNEQFF,TGTGCCAGCAGCCAAGAAGCGGGAGGGTTCGGAGGCAATGAGCAGTTCTTC
TRBV6-1,TRBJ2-7,-,-,CASSERTVSHEQYF,TGTGCCAGCAGTGAGCGGACAGTCTCACACGAGCAGTACTTC
TRBV30,TRBJ1-5,-,TRBD1,CAWTEQGYSNQPQHF,TGTGCCTGGACCGAACAGGGGTATAGCAATCAGCCCCAGCATTTT
TRBV11-2,TRBJ2-3,-,-,CASSLDRGSTDTQYF,TGTGCCAGCAGCTTAGACAGGGGAAGCACAGATACGCAGTATTTT
TRBV15,TRBJ2-1,-,-,CATSGSGRGYYNEQFF,TGTGCCACCAGCGGTAGCGGCAGGGGGTACTACAATGAGCAGTTCTTC
TRBV28,TRBJ2-7,-,TRBD1,CASRSPGTGDEQYF,TGTGCCAGCAGATCTCCCGGGACAGGGGACGAGCAGTACTTC
TRBV5-1,TRBJ1-2,-,-,CASSRGVTGYGYTF,TGCGCCAGCAGTCGGGGGGTAACGGGCTATGGCTACACCTTC
TRBV6-5,TRBJ2-7,few,-,CASSYKGQGHEQYF,TGTGCCAGCAGTTACAAGGGTCAGGGACACGAGCAGTACTTC
TRBV29-1,TRBJ2-2,-,-,CSVSTGRSTGELFF,TGCAGCGTTTCGACGGGGCGGTCTACCGGGGAGCTGTTTTTT
TRBV11-2,TRBJ2-4,-,-,CASSLDLEGRRAKNIQYF,TGTGCCAGCAGCTTAGACCTTGAGGGACGGAGAGCCAAAAACATTCAGTACTTC
TRBV27,TRBJ2-6,-,-,CASSFGGTGANVLTF,TGTGCCAGCAGTTTCGGGGGAACTGGGGCCAACGTCCTGACTTTC
TRBV7-8,TRBJ1-4,-,-,CASSFSNEKLFF,TGTGCCAGCAGCTTTTCTAATGAAAAACTGTTTTTT
TRBV2,TRBJ2-7,once,-,CASSSQSAVEQYF,TGTGCCAGCAGCTCACAGTCTGCTGTAGAGCAGTACTTC
TRBV4-1,TRBJ2-3,-,TRBD1,CASSQALGQTSTDTQYF,TGCGCCAGCAGCCAAGCTTTGGGACAGACTAGCACAGATACGCAGTATTTT
TRBV6-6,TRBJ2-4,-,-,CASTLDTAKNIQYF,TGTGCCAGCACCCTCGACACAGCAAAAAACATTCAGTACTTC
TRBV10-2,TRBJ1-4,once,-,CASSALGGQKLFF,TGCGCCAGCAGTGCCCTCGGGGGGCAAAAACTGTTTTTT
TRBV28,TRBJ1-1,-,-,CASTSQEAWPEAFF,TGTGCCAGCACCTCACAGGAAGCGTGGCCTGAAGCTTTCTTT